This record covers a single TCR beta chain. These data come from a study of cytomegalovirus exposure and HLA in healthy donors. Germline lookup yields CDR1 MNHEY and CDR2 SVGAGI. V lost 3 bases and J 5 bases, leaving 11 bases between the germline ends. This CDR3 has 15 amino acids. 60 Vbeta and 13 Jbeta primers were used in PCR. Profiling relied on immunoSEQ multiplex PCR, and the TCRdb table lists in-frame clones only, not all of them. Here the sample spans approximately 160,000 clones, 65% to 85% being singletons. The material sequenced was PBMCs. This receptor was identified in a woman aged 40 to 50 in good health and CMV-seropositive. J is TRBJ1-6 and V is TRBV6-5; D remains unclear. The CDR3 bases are TGTGCCAGCAGTTATACAAAAGATAATAATTCACCCCTCCACTTT. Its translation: CASSYTKDNNSPLHF.